The rows below give T cell receptor beta chains drawn from one sample of a study of T cells in Graves' hyperthyroidism and ophthalmopathy. MiXCR was run by TCRdb on the multiplex PCR reads, yielding one entry per CDR3 protein. The top ten hold less than 4.5% of the sample, which has hundreds of thousands of distinct CDR3 sequences, around 15% seen once. Sequencing was performed on blood. All receptors derive from a woman under 40 with Graves' hyperthyroidism. Each CDR3 is given with its conserved first and last residue. The order of the fields is V gene, CDR3 length, D gene, J gene, clone size, CDR3 DNA, CDR3 protein. A D gene is named only where the DNA matches it firmly. Size values are once, few and many counts, or a class for expanded clones, and some rows have none.

>TRBV20-1|15|TRBD2|TRBJ2-7|many
TGCAGTGGGGCGGGACTAGCGGGGGTCTCCTACGAGCAGTACTTC
CSGAGLAGVSYEQYF
>TRBV5-1|13|NA|TRBJ2-4|NA
TGCGCCAGCAGCCAAGATTTGGGAAACATTCAGTACTTC
CASSQDLGNIQYF
>TRBV20-1|14|NA|TRBJ2-7|NA
TGCAGTGCTAGATATCCCCGGACAGATGGCGAGCAGTACTTC
CSARYPRTDGEQYF
>TRBV12-3/TRBV12-4|15|TRBD1|TRBJ1-5|many
TGTGCCAGCAGACGTACAGGGGCTTCCAATCAGCCCCAGCATTTT
CASRRTGASNQPQHF
>TRBV28|15|NA|TRBJ2-7|NA
TGTGTCAGCAGGTTCAGGGACCTTCTAGGCTACGAGCAGTACTTC
CVSRFRDLLGYEQYF
>TRBV28|16|NA|TRBJ2-3|many
TGTGCCAGCAGTTCACAACGTAGTTTCAGCACAGATACGCAGTATTTT
CASSSQRSFSTDTQYF
>TRBV27|16|TRBD2|TRBJ2-1|few
TGTGCCAGCAGTTACCGTCTAGCGGGAGGGCCCGATGAGCAGTTCTTC
CASSYRLAGGPDEQFF
>TRBV19|14|NA|TRBJ2-7|few
TGTGCCAGTAGTAGTACCAGGAGGTCCTACGAGCAGTACTTC
CASSSTRRSYEQYF
>TRBV27|13|TRBD1|TRBJ2-7|few
TGTGCCAGCAGAAGGACAGGGGGTTGGGAGCAGTACTTC
CASRRTGGWEQYF
>TRBV5-5|15|NA|TRBJ2-2|many
TGTGCCAGCAGCAATTACGACGGTAGCACCGGGGAGCTGTTTTTT
CASSNYDGSTGELFF
>TRBV18|16|TRBD1|TRBJ2-1|many
TGTGCCAGCTCACCTAGAGCCGGACAGGGCCGCAATGAGCAGTTCTTC
CASSPRAGQGRNEQFF
>TRBV28|12|NA|TRBJ1-4|many
TGTGCCAGCAGCTCTACTAATGAAAAACTGTTTTTT
CASSSTNEKLFF
>TRBV27|16|TRBD1|TRBJ2-7|many
TGTGCCAGCAGTCTGACCGGGACAGGGGGGAGCTACGAGCAGTACTTC
CASSLTGTGGSYEQYF
>TRBV19|15|TRBD2|TRBJ2-1|NA
TGTGCCAGTAGTATACGGACTAGCGGGAACAATGAGCAGTTCTTC
CASSIRTSGNNEQFF
>TRBV15|15|NA|TRBJ1-1|NA
TGTGCCACCAGCAGAGCCGGGGGGCGGGGAACTGAAGCTTTCTTT
CATSRAGGRGTEAFF
>TRBV19|14|TRBD1|TRBJ2-7|NA
TGTGCCAGCGCAGGGGGTAGGGGCAACTACGAGCAGTACTTC
CASAGGRGNYEQYF
>TRBV6-1|13|TRBD1|TRBJ2-7|many
TGTGCCAGCGGGGGACAGGGGTTCTACGAGCAGTACTTC
CASGGQGFYEQYF
>TRBV20-1|12|TRBD2|TRBJ2-2|NA
TGCAGTGCTAGGGGAGGGACCGGGGAGCTGTTTTTT
CSARGGTGELFF
>TRBV6-1|16|TRBD1|TRBJ1-4|NA
TGTGCCAGCAGTGGAGGGGGCTATCCAACTAATGAAAAACTGTTTTTT
CASSGGGYPTNEKLFF
>TRBV6-1|14|TRBD1|TRBJ1-5|NA
TGTGCCAGCAGGGGCAGGGGGTCGGGGCAGCCCCAGCATTTT
CASRGRGSGQPQHF
>TRBV11-3|14|NA|TRBJ2-7|many
TGTGCCAGCAGCTTAGATATGGGGTTTCGGGAGCAGTACTTC
CASSLDMGFREQYF
>TRBV27|17|NA|TRBJ1-2|many
TGTGCCAGCAGTCCGTCGGGGGCCATGGTGGTGAACTATGGCTACACCTTC
CASSPSGAMVVNYGYTF
>TRBV10-3|14|TRBD1|TRBJ2-7|few
TGTGCCATCAGTCCGGGACAGGGAGACTACGAGCAGTACTTC
CAISPGQGDYEQYF
>TRBV29-1|16|NA|TRBJ2-6|NA
TGCAGCGTTGAAGAGTCCAGGAGAGGGGGGGCCAACGTCCTGACTTTC
CSVEESRRGGANVLTF
>TRBV18|14|NA|TRBJ1-6|NA
TGTGCCAGCTCACCACAGATCTATAATTCACCCCTCCACTTT
CASSPQIYNSPLHF
>TRBV20-1|20|NA|TRBJ1-1|few
TGCAGTGCCCGGACGAGCAGGAGGGGTTTGGTAGCAAGGCAGAACACTGAAGCTTTCTTT
CSARTSRRGLVARQNTEAFF
>TRBV19|16|TRBD2|TRBJ2-7|few
TGTGCCAGTAGTCACGGGACTAGCGGGATATCCTACGAGCAGTACTTC
CASSHGTSGISYEQYF
>TRBV20-1|19|NA|TRBJ1-6|NA
TGCAGTGCTAGAGTACCGGGACGCATCCCAGGCTCCTATAATTCACCCCTCCACTTT
CSARVPGRIPGSYNSPLHF
>TRBV5-5|14|TRBD1|TRBJ2-7|NA
TGTGCCAGCAGCAAGTGGACAGGGAGCCACGAGCAGTACTTC
CASSKWTGSHEQYF
>TRBV29-1|13|NA|TRBJ1-2|NA
TGCAGCGTTGAATCAGGGGCCTACTATGGCTACACCTTC
CSVESGAYYGYTF
>TRBV29-1|14|NA|TRBJ2-3|many
TGCAGCGTAGGCACCGGGGCAGGGGCAGATACGCAGTATTTT
CSVGTGAGADTQYF
>TRBV5-4|16|NA|TRBJ2-1|NA
TGTGCCAGCAGACCCCGTGTCGCGGGCTCCTACAATGAGCAGTTCTTC
CASRPRVAGSYNEQFF
>TRBV20-1|14|TRBD2|TRBJ2-7|NA
TGCAGTGCCAGGATAAGCGGGAGGTCCTACGAGCAGTACTTC
CSARISGRSYEQYF
>TRBV7-3|14|TRBD1|TRBJ2-7|NA
TGTGCCAGCATTTCTTCCGGGACAGGGGACGAGCAGTACTTC
CASISSGTGDEQYF
>TRBV6-2/TRBV6-3|16|NA|TRBJ2-1|NA
TGTGCCAGCAGTTACGGAGAGTTGGGTAGATACAATGAGCAGTTCTTC
CASSYGELGRYNEQFF
>TRBV9|16|NA|TRBJ2-3|few
TGTGCCAGCAGCACCACCTCGGCTAGGGGAGGAGATACGCAGTATTTT
CASSTTSARGGDTQYF
>TRBV2|15|TRBD2|TRBJ2-5|many
TGTGCCAGCAGTGAAAGCGGGGGGGATCAAGAGACCCAGTACTTC
CASSESGGDQETQYF
>TRBV13|17|TRBD1|TRBJ2-2|NA
TGTGCCAGCAGTCCACTGGGTGGGACAGATAACACCGGGGAGCTGTTTTTT
CASSPLGGTDNTGELFF
>TRBV15|14|TRBD1|TRBJ1-4|NA
TGTGCCACCAGCCTACGACAGGGATCTGAAAAACTGTTTTTT
CATSLRQGSEKLFF
>TRBV7-2|15|NA|TRBJ2-7|many
TGTGCCAGCAGCTTAGCGCTGGGGTATTCCTACGAGCAGTACTTC
CASSLALGYSYEQYF
>TRBV19|17|TRBD2|TRBJ2-2|NA
TGTGCCAGTAGTATTACTCGGGGTAGCGGGAGATCCGGGGAGCTGTTTTTT
CASSITRGSGRSGELFF
>TRBV2|16|TRBD1|TRBJ2-7|many
TGTGCCAGCAGTGGAGGAACCGGGACAGGCATCAACGAGCAGTACTTC
CASSGGTGTGINEQYF
>TRBV20-1|13|TRBD1|TRBJ1-1|many
TGCAGTGCGAATCCGACAGGGCTCGCTGAAGCTTTCTTT
CSANPTGLAEAFF
>TRBV5-8|12|NA|TRBJ1-6|few
TGTGCCAGCAGCTTCAGAAATTCACCCCTCCACTTT
CASSFRNSPLHF
>TRBV29-1|17|TRBD1|TRBJ2-4|NA
TGCAGCGTGACAGATCCTGGACAGGGGGCAGCCAAAAACATTCAGTACTTC
CSVTDPGQGAAKNIQYF
>TRBV25-1|15|TRBD1|TRBJ2-7|many
TGTGCCAGCAGTGACCCAAGACAGGGATCCTACGAGCAGTACTTC
CASSDPRQGSYEQYF
>TRBV5-1|15|TRBD1|TRBJ1-2|NA
TGCGCCAGCAGGCCGGCCGGGACAGGAGTTGATGGCTACACCTTC
CASRPAGTGVDGYTF
>TRBV5-1|15|TRBD2|TRBJ2-7|many
TGCGCCAGCAGCCGTACCGGGACTAGCGACTACGAGCAGTACTTC
CASSRTGTSDYEQYF
>TRBV6-6|13|NA|TRBJ2-7|many
TGTGCCAGCAGTTACTCCGCATTGGACGAGCAGTACTTC
CASSYSALDEQYF
>TRBV12-3/TRBV12-4|13|NA|TRBJ2-1|many
TGTGCCAGCAGTTTAGCGCTTGGCAATGAGCAGTTCTTC
CASSLALGNEQFF
>TRBV20-1|15|TRBD2|TRBJ2-5|NA
TGCAGTGCTAAACTAGCGGGAACGTCCCAAGAGACCCAGTACTTC
CSAKLAGTSQETQYF
>TRBV7-9|17|TRBD2|TRBJ2-3|many
TGTGCCAGCAGCTTAAAAGGGACTAGCGGACGCACAGATACGCAGTATTTT
CASSLKGTSGRTDTQYF
>TRBV28|15|TRBD1|TRBJ2-4|many
TGTGCCAGCATGGTATCTGACAGGGTTAAAAACATTCAGTACTTC
CASMVSDRVKNIQYF
>TRBV27|16|NA|TRBJ2-1|many
TGTGCCAGCAGTTCACGGCGGTTTAGCTCCTACAATGAGCAGTTCTTC
CASSSRRFSSYNEQFF
>TRBV7-9|15|NA|TRBJ2-7|many
TGTGCCAGCAGCTTAGCCCCGGGACCTCTCTACGAGCAGTACTTC
CASSLAPGPLYEQYF